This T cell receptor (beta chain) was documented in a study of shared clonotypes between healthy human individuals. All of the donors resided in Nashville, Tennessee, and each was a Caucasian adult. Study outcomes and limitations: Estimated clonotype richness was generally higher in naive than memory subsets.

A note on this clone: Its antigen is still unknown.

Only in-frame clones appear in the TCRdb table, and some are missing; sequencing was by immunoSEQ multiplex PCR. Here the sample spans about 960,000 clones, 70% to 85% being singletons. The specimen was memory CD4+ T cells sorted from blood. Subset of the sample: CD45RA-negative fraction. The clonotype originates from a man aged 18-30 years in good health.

The CDR3 reads CAWSVQAPNTQYF. In nucleotides, the CDR3 is TGTGCCTGGAGTGTACAGGCTCCCAATACGCAGTATTTT. The rearrangement joins TRBV30 to TRBJ2-3, with a weak D call TRBD1 (5 bases). The CDR3 is made up of 13 amino acids. Looked up from germline, CDR1 is GTSNPN and CDR2 is SVGIG (reference sequence). V lost 0 bases, J lost 7 bases, and 11 bases lay in between. Drawing the rest from reference TRBV30 and TRBJ2-3, the complete variable domain is SQTIHQWPATLVQPVGSPLSLECTVEGTSNPNLYWYRQAAGRGLQLLFYSVGIGQISSEVPQNLSASRPQDRQFILSSKKLLLSDSGFYLCAWSVQAPNTQYFGPGTRLTVL.